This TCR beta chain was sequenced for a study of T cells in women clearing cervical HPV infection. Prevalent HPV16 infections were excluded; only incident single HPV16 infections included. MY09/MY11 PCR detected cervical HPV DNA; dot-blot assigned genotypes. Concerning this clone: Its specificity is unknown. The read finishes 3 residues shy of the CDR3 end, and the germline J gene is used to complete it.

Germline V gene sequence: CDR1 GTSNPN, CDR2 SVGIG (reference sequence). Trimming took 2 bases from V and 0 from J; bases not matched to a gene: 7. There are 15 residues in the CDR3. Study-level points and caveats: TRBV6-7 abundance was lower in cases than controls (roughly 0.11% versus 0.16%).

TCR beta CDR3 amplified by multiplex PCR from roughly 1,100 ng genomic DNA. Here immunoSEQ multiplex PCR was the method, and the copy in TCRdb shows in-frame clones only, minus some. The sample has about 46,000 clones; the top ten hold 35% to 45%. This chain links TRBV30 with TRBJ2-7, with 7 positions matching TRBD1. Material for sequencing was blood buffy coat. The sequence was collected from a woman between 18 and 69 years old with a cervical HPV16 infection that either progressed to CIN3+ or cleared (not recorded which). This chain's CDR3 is CAWSSGTVSSYEQYF. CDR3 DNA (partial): TGTGCCTGGAGTTCCGGGACAGTAAGCTCCTACGAG.